These 29 T cell receptor beta chains were sequenced from one sample in a study of T cell responses to AZD1222 COVID-19 vaccine. Assay used: immunoSEQ multiplex PCR; TCRdb lists only in-frame clones, some missing. Here the sample spans 95,000 to 130,000 clones, about 90% being singletons. The sequencing used peripheral blood, collected on day 0 of AZD1222 vaccination. The receptors were gathered from an adult in good health.

CDR3 DNA sequence: TGTGCCAGCAGCTTGGCGGGGAACACTGAAGCTTTCTTT. Its translation is CASSLAGNTEAFF. The rearrangement uses TRBV5-4 and TRBJ1-1, with D hard to call. Germline values: CDR1 SGHNT, CDR2 YYREEE (reference sequence). The CDR3 is 13 residues long. Trimming left V 0 bases short and J 1 base short, with 4 bases between. The variable domain in full, with the rest retrieved from reference TRBV5-4 and TRBJ1-1, is ETGVTQSPTHLIKTRGQQVTLRCSSQSGHNTVSWYQQALGQGPQFIFQYYREEENGRGNFPPRFSGLQFPNYSSELNVNALELDDSALYLCASSLAGNTEAFFGQGTRLTVV.

This clone was seen only a few times. The chain recombines TRBV29-1 with TRBJ1-1; 7 bases line up with TRBD1. V lost 6 bases, J lost 2 bases, and 6 bases stayed unmatched. Germline lookup yields CDR1 SQVTM and CDR2 ANQGSEA. CDR3 length: 13 amino acids. The CDR3 loop is CSVGTVKNTEAFF. CDR3 bases: TGCAGCGTGGGGACAGTGAAAAACACTGAAGCTTTCTTT.

This rearrangement joins TRBV28 to TRBJ2-7; D is uncertain. Trimming cost V 6 bases and J 1 base, with 10 bases left between them. In germline, CDR1 is MDHEN, CDR2 SYDVKM. The CDR3 spans 13 residues. CDR3 amino acids: CASRAGNSYEQYF. CDR3 in DNA: TGTGCCAGCAGAGCTGGGAATTCCTACGAGCAGTACTTC.

The genes are TRBV7-7 and TRBJ1-2, with D unresolved. The CDR3 sequence is 16 residues long. V lost 5 bases and J 8 bases, leaving 24 bases between the germline ends. Germline V CDR1 and CDR2: SSHAT, FNYEAQ (reference sequence). The DNA of the CDR3 is TGTGCCAGCAGCCCCCGACGTCCCGAAATGGAGTACGGCTACACCTTC. This sequence encodes CASSPRRPEMEYGYTF.

The genes are TRBV29-1 and TRBJ1-1; D call uncertain. The CDR3 totals 12 residues. V was clipped by 3 bases and J by 5 bases, with 10 bases between them. The germline V gene encodes CDR1 SQVTM and CDR2 ANQGSEA. DNA of the CDR3: TGCAGCGTTGAGGCATCGTGGACTGAAGCTTTCTTT. This gives the protein CSVEASWTEAFF.

This clone was observed once. The chain uses TRBV4-2 and TRBJ1-2; D unresolved. This CDR3 is built from 11 residues. CDR1 and CDR2 from the germline V gene are LGHNA and YNFKEQ. Trimming cost V 3 bases and J 8 bases, with 7 bases left between them. CDR3 amino acids: CASSQIGGYTF. The DNA of the CDR3 is TGTGCCAGCAGCCAGATTGGGGGCTACACCTTC.

The chain joins TRBV2 to TRBJ1-2, with TRBD1 identical over 7 bases. Germline lookup yields CDR1 SNHLY and CDR2 FYNNEI. The V and J ends lost 7 bases and 0 bases, in that order; junction bases with no gene match: 5. The CDR3 covers 14 residues. This chain's CDR3 is CASNSGTANYGYTF. The CDR3 DNA sequence: TGTGCCAGCAATAGTGGGACAGCTAACTATGGCTACACCTTC.

This clone was picked up one time. J is TRBJ2-3 and V is TRBV5-1; 9 nucleotides line up with TRBD2. The J segment lost 2 bases and the V segment lost 4 bases, leaving 8 bases of the junction unmatched. Germline assignment: CDR1 SGHRS and CDR2 YFSETQ. The CDR3 totals 16 residues. Written as DNA, the CDR3 is TGCGCCAGCAGCGAAACTCTAGCGGGATTCACAGATACGCAGTATTTT. Protein sequence: CASSETLAGFTDTQYF.

There are a few counts of this clone. The chain couples TRBV2 to TRBJ1-3; no firm D call. CDR3 length equals 14 residues. CDR1 SNHLY and CDR2 FYNNEI come from the germline V gene. V was clipped by 6 bases and J by 1 base, with 10 bases between them. The CDR3 spells CASRHGISGNTIYF. CDR3 bases: TGTGCCAGCAGGCATGGGATTTCTGGAAACACCATATATTTT.

The rearrangement joins TRBV29-1 to TRBJ1-1; TRBD1 might be the D (6 bases). The germline V gene encodes CDR1 SQVTM and CDR2 ANQGSEA. V lost 4 bases and J lost 5, with 17 bases in between. This CDR3 spans 14 amino acids. The CDR3, as DNA: TGCAGCGTTGTAGTACCGGGGGGCTTGACTGAAGCTTTCTTT. Protein: CSVVVPGGLTEAFF.

CDR3 nucleotide sequence: TGTGCCAGCAATGGGGAGACGAGTGAAAAACTGTTTTTT. It codes for CASNGETSEKLFF. The J gene is TRBJ1-4, the V gene TRBV5-6; D call uncertain. Germline loops: CDR1 SGHDT, CDR2 YYEEEE. Trimming removed 6 bases at V and 7 bases at J, with 13 bases between. CDR3 size: 13 residues.

The genes are TRBV30 and TRBJ2-7; D perhaps matches TRBD2 (5 bases). Germline assignment: CDR1 GTSNPN and CDR2 SVGIG (reference sequence). CDR3 length equals 14 residues. Trimming stripped 3 bases from V and 3 bases from J, with 15 bases between. The DNA for the CDR3 is TGTGCCTGGAGGAGAGGGAGAGGAGTCTACGAGCAGTACTTC. Protein sequence: CAWRRGRGVYEQYF.

The chain employs TRBV7-7 and TRBJ2-3; no firm D call. V was cut by 5 bases and J by 4 bases, with 13 bases left in between. CDR1 and CDR2 (germline): SSHAT, FNYEAQ (reference sequence). The CDR3 has 14 residues. The CDR3 sequence: CASSPTGGADTQYF. DNA for the CDR3: TGTGCCAGCAGCCCCACCGGTGGAGCAGATACGCAGTATTTT.

This chain joins TRBV28 and TRBJ2-6; 8 bases line up with TRBD1. Germline V gene lookup returns CDR1 MDHEN and CDR2 SYDVKM. V shed 3 bases and J 2 bases; nucleotides not matched to a gene: 12. This CDR3 contains 19 residues. The CDR3 DNA reads TGTGCCAGCAGTTTTCTTGGAGGGACAGGTACAACTGGGGCCAACGTCCTGACTTTC. Translation: CASSFLGGTGTTGANVLTF. Full variable domain (rest looked up from reference TRBV28 and TRBJ2-6): DVKVTQSSRYLVKRTGEKVFLECVQDMDHENMFWYRQDPGLGLRLIYFSYDVKMKEKGDIPEGYSVSREKKERFSLILESASTNQTSMYLCASSFLGGTGTTGANVLTFGAGSRLTVL.

The chain links TRBV5-1 to TRBJ2-1; the D gene is possibly TRBD1 (5 bases). Trimming removed 5 bases from V and 6 bases from J, with 12 bases in between. Germline loops: CDR1 SGHRS, CDR2 YFSETQ. The CDR3 runs 13 residues. The CDR3 sequence: CASRSGSANEQFF. CDR3 bases: TGCGCCAGCAGATCAGGGTCCGCCAATGAGCAGTTCTTC.

The genes are TRBV7-7 and TRBJ2-5, with no clear D. Trimming took 3 bases from V and 0 from J, leaving 2 bases between them. The CDR3 is 12 residues long. CDR1 and CDR2 from the germline V gene are SSHAT and FNYEAQ (reference sequence). CDR3 bases: TGTGCCAGCAGCTTCGACCAAGAGACCCAGTACTTC. It encodes CASSFDQETQYF.

The rearrangement links TRBV29-1 to TRBJ1-5, with D possibly TRBD1 on 5 matching bases. Germline V gene lookup returns CDR1 SQVTM and CDR2 ANQGSEA. The CDR3 is 14 amino acids. Trimming stripped 4 bases from V and 4 bases from J, with 14 bases between. Here the CDR3 reads CSVAGTDPNQPQHF. CDR3 sequence (DNA): TGCAGCGTTGCAGGGACGGACCCGAATCAGCCCCAGCATTTT.

This chain uses TRBV5-4 with TRBJ2-7; 8 nucleotides agree with TRBD1. V lost 0 bases and J lost 1; bases outside the gene matches: 3. Germline V gene lookup returns CDR1 SGHNT and CDR2 YYREEE (reference sequence). The CDR3 consists of 15 residues. This CDR3 reads CASSLGQGTSYEQYF. As DNA, the CDR3 is TGTGCCAGCAGCTTGGGACAGGGGACGTCCTACGAGCAGTACTTC. Looking up the rest from reference TRBV5-4 and TRBJ2-7 gives the full variable domain: ETGVTQSPTHLIKTRGQQVTLRCSSQSGHNTVSWYQQALGQGPQFIFQYYREEENGRGNFPPRFSGLQFPNYSSELNVNALELDDSALYLCASSLGQGTSYEQYFGPGTRLTVT.

The chain uses TRBV7-5 and TRBJ2-7. TRBV7-5 is classified as a pseudogene. CDR3 size: 10 residues. CDR3 loop: CVRSFHEQYF. The CDR3 DNA is TGTGTCAGAAGCTTCCACGAGCAGTACTTC.

This clone was recorded a few times. This chain uses TRBV28 with TRBJ1-1; maybe TRBD1 (5 bases). Trimming removed 7 bases from V and 11 bases from J, with 23 bases in between. Germline V gene lookup returns CDR1 MDHEN and CDR2 SYDVKM. The CDR3 totals 14 residues. CDR3 nucleotides: TGTGCCAGCATCTCACCCCCACAGGCCTCGGGGGCTTTCTTT. This encodes CASISPPQASGAFF.

V usage is TRBV6-5 and J usage is TRBJ2-7; possibly TRBD1 for D (6 bases). Germline CDR1 MNHEY, CDR2 SVGAGI. This CDR3 region has 15 residues. Trimming shortened V by 4 bases and J by 9 bases, and 22 bases separated the two germline ends. The CDR3 loop reads CASSSISSTGLWQYF. The CDR3 nucleotides read TGTGCCAGCAGTTCCATATCCTCGACAGGACTGTGGCAGTACTTC.

The V call is TRBV29-1, the J call TRBJ2-1, with D hard to call. In germline, CDR1 is SQVTM, CDR2 ANQGSEA. Trimming cost V 4 bases and J 6 bases, with 7 bases left between them. The CDR3 length is 11 residues. Here the CDR3 DNA reads TGCAGCGTTGTCTTCGGCAATGAGCAGTTCTTC. This gives the protein CSVVFGNEQFF.

The chain has TRBV2 and TRBJ1-2; D gene ambiguous. CDR3 length: 11 residues. V was pared by 8 bases and J by 4 bases, with 8 bases between. From germline, CDR1 is SNHLY and CDR2 FYNNEI. Here the CDR3 reads CASDNFYGYTF. CDR3 nucleotide sequence: TGTGCCAGCGACAACTTCTATGGCTACACCTTC.

Only one count was recorded for this clone. The rearrangement links TRBV24-1 to TRBJ1-1; a weak D match, TRBD1 (5 bases). V shed 3 bases and J shed 1 base, with 8 bases lying between them. This CDR3 spans 14 amino acids. CDR1 is KGHDR and CDR2 is SFDVKD in the germline V gene. CDR3 region: CATSDGGKNTEAFF. The CDR3 coding sequence is TGTGCCACCAGTGATGGGGGGAAGAACACTGAAGCTTTCTTT.

A single count supports this clone. The genes are TRBV2 and TRBJ1-5, with D hard to call. This CDR3 region has 12 residues. Germline assignment: CDR1 SNHLY and CDR2 FYNNEI. V was cut by 6 bases and J by 4 bases, with 7 bases left in between. For the CDR3, the DNA is TGTGCCAGCAGGTGGCTAAATCAGCCCCAGCATTTT. Its protein product is CASRWLNQPQHF.

V is TRBV4-1 and J is TRBJ1-6; 9 bases fit TRBD1. Germline CDR1 and CDR2: MGHRA and YSYEKL. The CDR3 spans 14 residues. V shed 7 bases and J 6 bases; nucleotides not matched to a gene: 4. CDR3 nucleotides: TGCGCCAGCAATGTGGGACAGGGTAATTCACCCCTCCACTTT. It encodes CASNVGQGNSPLHF.

The gene calls are TRBV11-2 and TRBJ1-1, with D possibly matching TRBD1 (5 bases). The V gene's germline CDR1 is SGHAT and CDR2 FQNNGV. This CDR3 comprises 12 residues. Trimming stripped 3 bases from V and 8 bases from J, with 10 bases between. The CDR3 here is CASSFAGDEAFF. Here the CDR3 DNA reads TGTGCCAGCAGCTTTGCTGGGGACGAAGCTTTCTTT.

The chain has TRBV6-5 and TRBJ1-4, with no clear D. This CDR3 spans 15 amino acids. Germline CDR1 and CDR2: MNHEY and SVGAGI. Trimming shortened V by 6 bases and J by 2 bases, and 13 bases separated the two germline ends. The CDR3 is CASSPMGGTNEKLFF. The DNA of the CDR3 is TGTGCCAGCAGCCCCATGGGCGGGACTAATGAAAAACTGTTTTTT.

The V call is TRBV7-3, the J call TRBJ1-5, with D unclear. This CDR3 spans 13 amino acids. Germline CDR1 is SGHTA and CDR2 is FQGTGA. Deletions cut 0 bases from V and 3 bases from J, with 3 bases between. CDR3 DNA sequence: TGTGCCAGCAGCTTAACGACCAATCAGCCCCAGCATTTT. Residues: CASSLTTNQPQHF.